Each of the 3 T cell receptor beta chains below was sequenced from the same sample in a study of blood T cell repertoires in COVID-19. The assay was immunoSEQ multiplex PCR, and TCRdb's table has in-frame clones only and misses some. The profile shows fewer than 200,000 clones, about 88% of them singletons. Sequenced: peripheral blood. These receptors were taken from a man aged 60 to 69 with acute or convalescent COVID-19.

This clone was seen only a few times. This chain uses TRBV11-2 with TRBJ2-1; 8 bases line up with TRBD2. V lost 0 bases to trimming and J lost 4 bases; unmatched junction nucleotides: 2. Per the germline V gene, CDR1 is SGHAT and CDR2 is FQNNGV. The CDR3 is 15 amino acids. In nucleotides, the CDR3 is TGTGCCAGCAGCTTAGAAGCGGGGGCTTACAATGAGCAGTTCTTC. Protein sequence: CASSLEAGAYNEQFF.

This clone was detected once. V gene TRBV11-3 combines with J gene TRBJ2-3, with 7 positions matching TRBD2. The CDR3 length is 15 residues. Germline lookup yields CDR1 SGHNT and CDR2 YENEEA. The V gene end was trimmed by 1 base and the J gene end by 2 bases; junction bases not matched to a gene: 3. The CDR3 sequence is CASSLGGSVTDTQYF. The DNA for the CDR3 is TGTGCCAGCAGCTTAGGCGGGAGTGTCACAGATACGCAGTATTTT.

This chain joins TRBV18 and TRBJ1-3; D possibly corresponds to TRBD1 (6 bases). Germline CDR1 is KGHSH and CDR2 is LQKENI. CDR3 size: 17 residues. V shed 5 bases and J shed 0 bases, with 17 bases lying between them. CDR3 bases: TGTGCCAGCTCATCATCGAGCCGGGACATCTCTGGAAACACCATATATTTT. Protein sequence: CASSSSSRDISGNTIYF.